Below, one TCR beta chain is given with its context. Its specificity is not known. One junction end does not reproduce the germline sequence, and a read error may be involved. The record originates from a study of cytotoxic CD8 clonotypes in ibrutinib-treated CLL. Study context: Response was recorded as partial in approximately 24 patients and complete in 2; at median 68 months, about 14 remained remitted and approximately 12 had progressed.

Study conclusions and caveats: Clonality went higher at ibrutinib response and then dropped back toward baseline at progression. Researchers report that baseline clonality outpaced age-matched healthy donors and tracked circulating CD8+ T-cell counts.

This CDR3 region has 11 residues. CDR1 SSHAT and CDR2 FNYEAQ come from the germline V gene (reference sequence). Some clones are missing from TCRdb's copy, which holds only in-frame ones; the method was immunoSEQ multiplex PCR. This sample has 150,000 or so clones, with 70% to 90% found just once. The rearrangement uses TRBV7-7 and TRBJ2-7, with D uncertain. This TCR came from a human donor with chronic lymphocytic leukemia. This specimen consisted of PBMCs, obtained after 24 months of ibrutinib treatment. CDR3 loop: CASSPAYEQYF. CDR3 nucleotides: TGTGCTAGCAGCCCCGCCTACGAGCAGTACTTC.